This record concerns one T cell receptor beta chain sequence. These data belong to a study of T cells in Graves' hyperthyroidism and ophthalmopathy. Newly diagnosed hyperthyroidism patients aged 18 to 65 years had disease lasting under 2 months. Patients having uncontrolled infection, another autoimmune disease, pregnancy or lactation were not included. Clinical symptoms, serum thyroxine, TRAb, thyroid ultrasound and orbital computed tomography established diagnosis. Blood sampling occurred at first hyperthyroidism diagnosis, ahead of any ophthalmopathy symptoms. Germline loops: CDR1 SGHTA, CDR2 FQGTGA. J was trimmed by 7 bases and V by 4 bases; bases with no gene match: 5. This CDR3 has 15 residues. The investigators amplified TCR beta CDR3 regions from RNA transcripts. During a first-round RT-PCR of the TCR CDR3, the HTBI primer set was used. TCRdb fed the multiplex PCR reads into MiXCR, producing one record per CDR3 protein. The table records about 24,000 distinct CDR3 sequences, approximately 49% of them present only once.

The V gene is TRBV7-3, the J gene TRBJ1-6; 9 nucleotides line up with TRBD1. Sequencing was performed on blood. This sequence was found in a woman between 40 and 55 years old with Graves' hyperthyroidism that later progressed to Graves' ophthalmopathy. CDR3 nucleotides: TGTGCCAGCAGCTCGGGGACAGGGAGGAATTCACCCCTCCACTTT. Protein sequence: CASSSGTGRNSPLHF.